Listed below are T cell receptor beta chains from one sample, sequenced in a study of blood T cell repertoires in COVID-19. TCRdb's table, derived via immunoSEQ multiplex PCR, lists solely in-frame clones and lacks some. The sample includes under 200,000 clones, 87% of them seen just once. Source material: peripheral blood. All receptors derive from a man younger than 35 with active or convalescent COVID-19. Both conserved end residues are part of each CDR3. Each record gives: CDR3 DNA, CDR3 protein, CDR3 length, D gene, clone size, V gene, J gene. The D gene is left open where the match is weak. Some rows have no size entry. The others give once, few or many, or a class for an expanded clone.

TGCGCCAGCAGCCTGGGACTAGCGGGAGTGTTGGAGACCCAGTACTTC	CASSLGLAGVLETQYF	16	TRBD2	once	TRBV4-1	TRBJ2-5
TGTGCCAGCGGACTAGCGGGAGATACGCAGTATTTT	CASGLAGDTQYF	12	TRBD2	-	TRBV9	TRBJ2-3
TGTGCCAGCAGTTACGTCCAGGGGGCAACTGAAGCTTTCTTT	CASSYVQGATEAFF	14	TRBD1	-	TRBV6-5	TRBJ1-1
TGTGCCAGCAGCTTACTCGGGCAGGGGGCGATTGACACTGAAGCTTTCTTT	CASSLLGQGAIDTEAFF	17	TRBD1	-	TRBV7-9	TRBJ1-1
TGTGCCAGCAGCCTCCTACAGGGTATGAACACTGAAGCTTTCTTT	CASSLLQGMNTEAFF	15	-	-	TRBV14	TRBJ1-1
TGTGCCAGCAGCGAAGGGGACAACCCGAACAATGAGCAGTTCTTC	CASSEGDNPNNEQFF	15	-	-	TRBV6-4	TRBJ2-1
TGTGCCAGCAGTTACGGGTTAGCAACTGCCATCGGCACCGGGGAGCTGTTTTTT	CASSYGLATAIGTGELFF	18	-	-	TRBV6-2/TRBV6-3	TRBJ2-2
TGTGCCAGCAGCCCCCTGAGTTCCGGGTTAAGAAACACCATATATTTT	CASSPLSSGLRNTIYF	16	-	few	TRBV14	TRBJ1-3
TGTGCCAGCAGCCTAGGCCAGATGGACACCGGGGAGCTGTTTTTT	CASSLGQMDTGELFF	15	-	-	TRBV7-6	TRBJ2-2
TGTGCCAGCAGCCGGCCGGGGGACACTGAAGCTTTCTTT	CASSRPGDTEAFF	13	-	-	TRBV5-4	TRBJ1-1
TGTGCCAGCAGCCCCGGCCTCCTGGGCGAAAAACTGTTTTTT	CASSPGLLGEKLFF	14	-	-	TRBV2	TRBJ1-4
TGTGCCAGCAGCCTGTATAGCGGGGGTGATACCGGGGAGCTGTTTTTT	CASSLYSGGDTGELFF	16	TRBD2	-	TRBV7-8	TRBJ2-2
TGTGCCAGCTCACACACAGCAACTAATGAAAAACTGTTTTTT	CASSHTATNEKLFF	14	-	-	TRBV18	TRBJ1-4
TGTGCCAGCAGTGAATTGACAGGGAGCTCCTATAATTCACCCCTCCACTTT	CASSELTGSSYNSPLHF	17	TRBD1	-	TRBV6-1	TRBJ1-6
TGTGCCAGCTCACCACCTCCGGCCTACGAGCAGTACTTC	CASSPPPAYEQYF	13	-	-	TRBV18	TRBJ2-7
TGTGCCTGGAGTCGGGACAGACCCTATGGCTACACCTTC	CAWSRDRPYGYTF	13	TRBD1	-	TRBV30	TRBJ1-2
TGTGCCAGCAGTACAATAACTAATGAAAAACTGTTTTTT	CASSTITNEKLFF	13	-	-	TRBV27	TRBJ1-4
TGTGCCAGCAGTTTCCTAGCTGGGGGCGGTCTCAATGAGCAGTTCTTC	CASSFLAGGGLNEQFF	16	-	many	TRBV27	TRBJ2-1
TGTGCCAGCAGTTCAGGGGGACAGCGTTATAGCAATCAGCCCCAGCATTTT	CASSSGGQRYSNQPQHF	17	TRBD1	few	TRBV28	TRBJ1-5